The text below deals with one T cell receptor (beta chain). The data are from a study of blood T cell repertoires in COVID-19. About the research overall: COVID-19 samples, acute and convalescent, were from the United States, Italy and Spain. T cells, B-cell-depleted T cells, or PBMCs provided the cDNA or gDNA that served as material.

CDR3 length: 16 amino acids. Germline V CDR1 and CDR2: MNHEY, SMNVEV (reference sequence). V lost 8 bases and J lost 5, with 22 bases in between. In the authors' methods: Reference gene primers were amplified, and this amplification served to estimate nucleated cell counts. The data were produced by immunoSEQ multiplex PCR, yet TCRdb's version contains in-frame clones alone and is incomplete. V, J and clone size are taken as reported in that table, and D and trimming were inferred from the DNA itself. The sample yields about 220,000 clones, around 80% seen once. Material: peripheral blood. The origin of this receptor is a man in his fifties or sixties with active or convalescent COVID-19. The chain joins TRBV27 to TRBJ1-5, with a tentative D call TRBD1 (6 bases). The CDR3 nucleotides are TGTGCCAGCGGCTTATTTCCCGGGACAAGTCATCAGCCCCAGCATTTT. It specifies CASGLFPGTSHQPQHF.